The TCR beta chain described here comes from a study of CD8+CD57+ T cells in acquired aplastic anemia. Patients who underwent sequencing had shown CD8+CD57+ cell expansion by flow cytometry. Investigators profiled TCR beta VDJ and CDR3 from genomic DNA template. From the reads, TCRdb called clonotypes with MiXCR, one entry per CDR3 protein. Here the sample spans approximately 98,000 distinct CDR3 sequences, around 62% being singletons. CDR1 DFQATT and CDR2 SNEGSKA come from the germline V gene (reference sequence). The CDR3 length is 11 residues. V was trimmed by 6 bases and J by 7 bases, leaving 13 bases between them. This clonotype turned up a few times.

Sequencing input: sorted CD4+, CD8+, or CD8+CD57+ T cells (not recorded which) from PBMCs. The rearrangement links TRBV20-1 to TRBJ2-7; no definite D call. The receptor's source is a human donor with aplastic anemia. CDR3 residues: CSAALMGEQYF. DNA for the CDR3: TGCAGTGCCGCACTAATGGGGGAGCAGTACTTC.